These 18 T cell receptor beta chains originate from one sample sequenced in a study of CD8 T cells in Susac syndrome. Random hexamers were used to reverse transcribe an amount of about 0.5 to 1 ug RNA. From the immunoSEQ multiplex PCR reads, TCRdb called clonotypes with MiXCR, one entry per CDR3 protein. The top ten clones hold 0.093% of a sample with 150,000 to 200,000 distinct CDR3 sequences, 90% to 97% of them seen once. The material sequenced was CD4+ T cells from PBMCs. The receptors come from a human donor with multiple sclerosis.

The chain has TRBV3-1 and TRBJ2-7; D unresolved. Germline V gene data show CDR1 as LGHDT and CDR2 as YNNKEL (reference sequence). The CDR3 is 14 residues long. Trimming removed 5 bases at V and 1 base at J, with 12 bases between. The CDR3 sequence: CASSSLGLSYEQYF. CDR3 coding DNA: TGTGCCAGCAGCTCCCTTGGATTATCCTACGAGCAGTACTTC.

The rearrangement links TRBV18 to TRBJ2-7; a weak D match, TRBD1 (5 bases). The germline V and J ends were trimmed by 0 bases and 3 bases, with 12 bases remaining between them. The CDR3 covers 15 residues. CDR1 is KGHSH, CDR2 LQKENI, per germline. The CDR3 DNA reads TGTGCCAGCTCACCACCGGGGCTCTCGAGCTACGAGCAGTACTTC. Protein product: CASSPPGLSSYEQYF.

The genes are TRBV3-1 and TRBJ1-1; perhaps TRBD1 as D (6 bases). This CDR3 spans 16 amino acids. From germline, CDR1 is LGHDT and CDR2 YNNKEL (reference sequence). The V and J ends lost 4 bases and 0 bases respectively, with 15 bases between them. CDR3 nucleotide sequence: TGTGCCAGCAGCCTCCGGACAGTACCCATGAACACTGAAGCTTTCTTT. This gives the protein CASSLRTVPMNTEAFF.

The chain joins TRBV20-1 to TRBJ2-7; no clear D gene. The ends were cut back, 2 bases at V and 1 base at J, with 6 bases in the middle. CDR1 DFQATT and CDR2 SNEGSKA come from the germline V gene (reference sequence). This CDR3 has 12 amino acids. CDR3 residues: CSARRVSYEQYF. The CDR3 DNA sequence: TGCAGTGCTAGACGGGTATCCTACGAGCAGTACTTC.

V and J are TRBV29-1 and TRBJ2-1; tentative D call: TRBD2 (5 bases). The CDR3 has 14 amino acids. The germline gives CDR1 SQVTM, CDR2 ANQGSEA. With 1 base removed from V and 7 bases from J, the gap between germline ends came to 14 bases. CDR3 nucleotide sequence: TGCAGCGTTGAAGGGTCCGTTTCGGGGAATGAGCAGTTCTTC. Translating gives CSVEGSVSGNEQFF.

Here the CDR3 DNA reads TGCAGCGTTGGTATGGGACAGGGATCCTACGAGCAGTACTTC. This translates into CSVGMGQGSYEQYF. This chain joins TRBV29-1 and TRBJ2-7; 9 nucleotides line up with TRBD1. The V gene's germline CDR1 is SQVTM and CDR2 ANQGSEA. The CDR3 consists of 14 residues. Trimming took 4 bases from V and 1 from J; bases not matched to a gene: 5.

The chain carries TRBV6-2 or TRBV6-3 and TRBJ2-5; 8 bases are shared with TRBD2. The CDR3 extends over 12 amino acids. CDR1 and CDR2 (germline): MNHEY, SVGEGT. Trimming at V came to 10 bases and at J to 3 bases, leaving 4 bases not matched to a gene. This CDR3 reads CATAGGEETQYF. In DNA, the CDR3 is TGTGCCACCGCCGGGGGGGAAGAGACCCAGTACTTC.

The chain uses TRBV7-9 and TRBJ1-4; 9 nucleotides agree with TRBD1. From germline, CDR1 is SEHNR and CDR2 FQNEAQ (reference sequence). Germline trimming cut 5 bases from V and 6 bases from J; bases unmatched to any gene: 7. CDR3 size: 15 residues. The CDR3 reads CASSPNRGRDEKLFF. The CDR3 coding sequence is TGTGCCAGCAGCCCCAACAGGGGGCGCGATGAAAAACTGTTTTTT.

This chain uses TRBV7-9 with TRBJ2-7, with a weak D call TRBD1 (6 bases). The CDR3 is 15 amino acids. The germline V gene encodes CDR1 SEHNR and CDR2 FQNEAQ (reference sequence). The V gene lost 4 bases and the J gene lost 6 bases, with 19 bases spanning the gap. The CDR3 coding sequence is TGTGCCAGCAGCTCCGGACAGAGTAAGATGGCCGAGCAGTACTTC. Protein: CASSSGQSKMAEQYF.

The CDR3 nucleotides are TGTGCCTGCGTGACACGGGGAAGCTATGGCTACACCTTC. This sequence encodes CACVTRGSYGYTF. This chain uses TRBV30 with TRBJ1-2; no firm D call. Trimming left V 6 bases short and J 4 bases short, with 15 bases between. Germline V lookup: CDR1 GTSNPN, CDR2 SVGIG (reference sequence). The CDR3 extends over 13 amino acids.

The chain uses TRBV29-1 and TRBJ1-2; a weak D match, TRBD1 (5 bases). This CDR3 has 12 amino acids. CDR1 is SQVTM and CDR2 is ANQGSEA in the germline V gene. Trimming left V 3 bases short and J 4 bases short, with 9 bases between. For the CDR3, the DNA is TGCAGCGTTGAGACAGCCAGCTATGGCTACACCTTC. Translated: CSVETASYGYTF.

V gene TRBV29-1 combines with J gene TRBJ1-2; 7 bases are shared with TRBD1. Germline loops: CDR1 SQVTM, CDR2 ANQGSEA. V lost 3 bases, J lost 2 bases, and 0 bases stayed unmatched. The CDR3 is made up of 12 amino acids. CDR3 DNA sequence: TGCAGCGTTGAGGACAGGAACTATGGCTACACCTTC. It specifies CSVEDRNYGYTF.

The CDR3 nucleotides read TGTGCCAGCAATGATTGGGGGGGGCCCTACGAGCAGTACTTC. Its translation is CASNDWGGPYEQYF. The chain has TRBV12-3 or TRBV12-4 and TRBJ2-7, with D possibly being TRBD2 (7 bases). V dropped 7 bases and J dropped 2 bases, with 15 bases sitting between them. The CDR3 covers 14 residues.

The CDR3 loop is CASSPSQYQPQHF. The CDR3 bases are TGTGCCAGCAGCCCCTCCCAATATCAGCCCCAGCATTTT. The rearrangement uses TRBV7-9 and TRBJ1-5; D is unclear. The germline V gene has CDR1 SEHNR and CDR2 FQNEAQ (reference sequence). This CDR3 has 13 residues. Trimming cost V 5 bases and J 5 bases, with 10 bases left between them.

This clonotype was seen a handful of times. The V gene is TRBV29-1, the J gene TRBJ2-7, with D possibly being TRBD1 (6 bases). Germline V gene lookup returns CDR1 SQVTM and CDR2 ANQGSEA. The CDR3 extends over 12 amino acids. V lost 6 bases and J 1 base, leaving 10 bases between the germline ends. The CDR3: CSVRDRSYEQYF. The CDR3 DNA reads TGCAGCGTCCGTGACAGGTCCTACGAGCAGTACTTC.

J is TRBJ2-4 and V is TRBV27; a possible D gene is TRBD1 (6 bases). The germline gives CDR1 MNHEY, CDR2 SMNVEV (reference sequence). V lost 5 bases and J lost 3, with 8 bases in between. CDR3 length equals 13 residues. CDR3 loop: CASSLGHKNIQYF. The CDR3 DNA follows: TGTGCCAGCAGTCTGGGACACAAAAACATTCAGTACTTC.

The genes are TRBV10-3 and TRBJ2-7, with 10 bases fitting TRBD1. Germline V gene lookup returns CDR1 ENHRY and CDR2 SYGVKD. CDR3 size: 15 residues. The ends lost 5 bases at V and 2 bases at J; junction bases unmatched: 6. The CDR3 bases are TGTGCCATCAGTTGGGACAGGGGTTACCCCTACGAGCAGTACTTC. This gives the protein CAISWDRGYPYEQYF.

The chain joins TRBV29-1 to TRBJ2-7; the match to TRBD1 covers 9 bases. In germline, CDR1 is SQVTM, CDR2 ANQGSEA. V was clipped by 3 bases and J by 7 bases; unmatched bases: 7. CDR3 length: 13 residues. The CDR3 DNA is TGCAGCGTTGATGGGACAGGGATGGGAGAGCAGTACTTC. Translation: CSVDGTGMGEQYF.